The T cell receptor beta chain described here comes from a study of T-cell memory formation after mild COVID-19. Study-level information: The two donors had largely donor-specific TCR clusters. Overall study results and limits: The pre-infection memory compartment contained some responding clones, suggesting cross-reactive memory joined.

The sample holds a few counts of this clonotype. Its antigen is unidentified. The CDR3 runs 14 residues. Trimming cost V 7 bases and J 0 bases, with 15 bases left between them. Looked up from germline, CDR1 is DFQATT and CDR2 is SNEGSKA (reference sequence). TCRdb re-analysed the 5' RACE reads in MiXCR, keeping a single row per CDR3 protein. The repertoire holds about 210,000 distinct CDR3 sequences, with 27% as singletons. Sequencing was carried out using PBMCs or a T cell subset sorted from them (not recorded which). The chain joins TRBV20-1 to TRBJ1-1; a possible D gene is TRBD1 (5 bases). The sequence came from an adult woman who had mild COVID-19 (a few samples of this study predate the infection). Cell type and time point are not known. The CDR3 sequence: CSVVKGRMNTEAFF. In DNA form, the CDR3 reads TGCAGTGTCGTTAAGGGACGCATGAACACTGAAGCTTTCTTT.